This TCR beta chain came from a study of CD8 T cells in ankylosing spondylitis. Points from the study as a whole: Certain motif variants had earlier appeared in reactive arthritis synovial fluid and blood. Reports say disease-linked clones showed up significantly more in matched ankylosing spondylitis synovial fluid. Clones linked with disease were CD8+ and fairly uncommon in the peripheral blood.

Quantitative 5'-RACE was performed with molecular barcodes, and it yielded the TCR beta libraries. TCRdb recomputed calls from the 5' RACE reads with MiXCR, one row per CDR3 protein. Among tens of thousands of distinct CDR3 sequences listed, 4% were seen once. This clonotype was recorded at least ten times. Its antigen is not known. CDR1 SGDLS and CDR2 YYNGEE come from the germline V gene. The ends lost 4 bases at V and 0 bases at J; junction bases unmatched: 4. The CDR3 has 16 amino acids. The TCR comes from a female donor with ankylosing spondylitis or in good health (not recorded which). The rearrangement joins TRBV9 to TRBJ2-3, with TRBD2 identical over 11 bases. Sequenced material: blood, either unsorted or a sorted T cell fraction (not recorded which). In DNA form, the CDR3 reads TGTGCCAGCAGCCCCCGACTAGCGGGGAGCACAGATACGCAGTATTTT. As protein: CASSPRLAGSTDTQYF. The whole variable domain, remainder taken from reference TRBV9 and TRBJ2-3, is DSGVTQTPKHLITATGQRVTLRCSPRSGDLSVYWYQQSLDQGLQFLIQYYNGEERAKGNILERFSAQQFPDLHSELNLSSLELGDSALYFCASSPRLAGSTDTQYFGPGTRLTVL.